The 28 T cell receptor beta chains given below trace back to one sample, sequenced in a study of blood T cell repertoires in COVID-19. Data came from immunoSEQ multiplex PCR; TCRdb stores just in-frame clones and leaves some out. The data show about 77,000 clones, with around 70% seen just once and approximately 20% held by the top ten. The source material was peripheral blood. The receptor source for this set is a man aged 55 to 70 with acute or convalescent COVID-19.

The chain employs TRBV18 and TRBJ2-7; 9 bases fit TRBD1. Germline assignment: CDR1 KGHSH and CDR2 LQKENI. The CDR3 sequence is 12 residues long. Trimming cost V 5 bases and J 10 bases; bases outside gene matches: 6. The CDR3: CASSVQGAGQYF. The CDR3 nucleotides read TGTGCCAGCTCAGTACAGGGGGCAGGACAGTACTTC.

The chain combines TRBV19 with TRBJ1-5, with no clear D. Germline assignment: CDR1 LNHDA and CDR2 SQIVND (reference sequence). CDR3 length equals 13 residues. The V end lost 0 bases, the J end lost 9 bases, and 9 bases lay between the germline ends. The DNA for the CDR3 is TGTGCCAGTAGTATAGATACGGCAGGGCCCCAGCATTTT. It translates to CASSIDTAGPQHF.

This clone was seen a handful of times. The CDR3 loop is CASSPPGQGTDTQYF. Here the CDR3 DNA reads TGTGCCAGCTCACCACCGGGACAGGGCACAGATACGCAGTATTTT. V is TRBV18 and J is TRBJ2-3; 8 bases match TRBD1. Germline assignment: CDR1 KGHSH and CDR2 LQKENI. The CDR3 runs to 15 residues. V shed 0 bases and J 1 base; nucleotides not matched to a gene: 0.

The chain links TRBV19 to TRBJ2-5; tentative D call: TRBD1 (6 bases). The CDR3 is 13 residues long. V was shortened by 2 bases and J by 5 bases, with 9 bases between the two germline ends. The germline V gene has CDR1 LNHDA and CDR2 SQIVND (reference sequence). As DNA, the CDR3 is TGTGCCAGTAGTATAAGTGACAGGGAGACCCAGTACTTC. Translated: CASSISDRETQYF.

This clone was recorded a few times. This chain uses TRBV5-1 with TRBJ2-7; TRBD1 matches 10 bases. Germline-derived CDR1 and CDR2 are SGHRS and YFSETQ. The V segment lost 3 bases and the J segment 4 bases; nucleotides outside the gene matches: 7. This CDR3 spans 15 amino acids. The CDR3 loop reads CASSSGQGPQYEQYF. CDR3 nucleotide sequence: TGCGCCAGCAGCTCGGGACAGGGGCCCCAGTACGAGCAGTACTTC.

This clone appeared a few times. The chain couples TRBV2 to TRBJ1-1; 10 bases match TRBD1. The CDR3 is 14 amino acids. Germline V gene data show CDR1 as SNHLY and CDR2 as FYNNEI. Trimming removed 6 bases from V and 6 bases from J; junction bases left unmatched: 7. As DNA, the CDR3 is TGTGCCAGCAGGGACCGGGACAGGGGCCCTGAAGCTTTCTTT. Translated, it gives CASRDRDRGPEAFF.

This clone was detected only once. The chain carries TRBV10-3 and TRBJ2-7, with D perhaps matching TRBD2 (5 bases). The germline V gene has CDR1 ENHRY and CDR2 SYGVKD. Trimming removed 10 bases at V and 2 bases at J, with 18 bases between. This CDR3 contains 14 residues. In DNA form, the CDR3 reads TGTGCCACCAACTACCGGGGTGGGGCCTACGAGCAGTACTTC. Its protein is CATNYRGGAYEQYF.

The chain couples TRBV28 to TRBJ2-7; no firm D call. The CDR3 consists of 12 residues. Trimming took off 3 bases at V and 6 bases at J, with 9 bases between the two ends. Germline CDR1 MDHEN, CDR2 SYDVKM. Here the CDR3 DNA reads TGTGCCAGCAGTTTTCGCGGTTTCGAGCAGTACGTC. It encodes CASSFRGFEQYV.

This chain's CDR3 is CASSYERGTDTQYF. The DNA of the CDR3 is TGTGCCAGCAGTTATGAGAGGGGCACAGATACGCAGTATTTT. The chain has TRBV7-6 and TRBJ2-3; a possible D gene is TRBD2 (5 bases). Germline values: CDR1 SGHVS, CDR2 FNYEAQ. The V end was cut by 6 bases, the J end by 1 base, with 11 bases between. There are 14 residues in the CDR3.

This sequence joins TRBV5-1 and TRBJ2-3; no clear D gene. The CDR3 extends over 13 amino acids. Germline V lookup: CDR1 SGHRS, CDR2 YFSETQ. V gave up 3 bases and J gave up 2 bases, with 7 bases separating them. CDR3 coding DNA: TGCGCCAGCAGCTCAGGATTCACAGATACGCAGTATTTT. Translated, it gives CASSSGFTDTQYF.

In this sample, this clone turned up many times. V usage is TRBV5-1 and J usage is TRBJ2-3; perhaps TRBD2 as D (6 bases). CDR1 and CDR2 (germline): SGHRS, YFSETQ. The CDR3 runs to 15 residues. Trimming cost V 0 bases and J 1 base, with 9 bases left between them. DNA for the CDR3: TGCGCCAGCAGCTTGGTCAGGGAGGGCACAGATACGCAGTATTTT. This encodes CASSLVREGTDTQYF.

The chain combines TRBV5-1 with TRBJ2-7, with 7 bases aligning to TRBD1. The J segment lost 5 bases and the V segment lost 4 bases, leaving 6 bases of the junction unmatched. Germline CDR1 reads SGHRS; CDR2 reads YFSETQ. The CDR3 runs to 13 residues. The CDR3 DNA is TGCGCCAGCAGCATGACAGGGTTCAACGAGCAGTACTTC. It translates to CASSMTGFNEQYF.

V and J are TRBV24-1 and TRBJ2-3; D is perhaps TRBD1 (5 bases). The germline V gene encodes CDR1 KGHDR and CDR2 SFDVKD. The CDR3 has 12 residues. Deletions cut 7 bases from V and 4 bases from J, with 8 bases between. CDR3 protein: CATSAGPDTQYF. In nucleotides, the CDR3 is TGTGCCACCAGCGCAGGGCCAGATACGCAGTATTTT.

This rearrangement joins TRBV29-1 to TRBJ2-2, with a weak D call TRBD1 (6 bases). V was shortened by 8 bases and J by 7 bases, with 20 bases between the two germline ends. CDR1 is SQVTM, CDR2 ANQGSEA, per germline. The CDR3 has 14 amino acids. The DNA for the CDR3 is TGCAGCTCTTCCGGGACCGAGACAGGCGGGGAGCTGTTTTTT. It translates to CSSSGTETGGELFF.

In DNA, the CDR3 is TGTGCCAGCAGCTATGAGGTCTTCTACGAGCAGTACTTC. It specifies CASSYEVFYEQYF. The rearrangement uses TRBV7-9 and TRBJ2-7; D unclear. V lost 4 bases, J lost 3 bases, and 10 bases lay in between. The CDR3 is 13 amino acids. Germline CDR1 and CDR2: SEHNR and FQNEAQ (reference sequence).

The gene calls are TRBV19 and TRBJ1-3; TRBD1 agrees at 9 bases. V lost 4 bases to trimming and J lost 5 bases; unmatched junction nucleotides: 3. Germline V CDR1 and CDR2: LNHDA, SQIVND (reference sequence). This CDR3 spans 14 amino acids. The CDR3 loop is CASSRTGVRNTIYF. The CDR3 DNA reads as TGTGCCAGTAGTAGGACAGGGGTCCGAAACACCATATATTTT. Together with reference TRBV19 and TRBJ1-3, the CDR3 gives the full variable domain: DGGITQSPKYLFRKEGQNVTLSCEQNLNHDAMYWYRQDPGQGLRLIYYSQIVNDFQKGDIAEGYSVSREKKESFPLTVTSAQKNPTAFYLCASSRTGVRNTIYFGEGSWLTVV.

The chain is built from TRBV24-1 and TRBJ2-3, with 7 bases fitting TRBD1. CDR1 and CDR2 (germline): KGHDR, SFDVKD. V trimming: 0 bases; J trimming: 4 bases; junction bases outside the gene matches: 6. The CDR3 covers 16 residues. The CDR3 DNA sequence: TGTGCCACCAGTGATTTGCGAGGGGGCCTGGCAGATACGCAGTATTTT. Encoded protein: CATSDLRGGLADTQYF.

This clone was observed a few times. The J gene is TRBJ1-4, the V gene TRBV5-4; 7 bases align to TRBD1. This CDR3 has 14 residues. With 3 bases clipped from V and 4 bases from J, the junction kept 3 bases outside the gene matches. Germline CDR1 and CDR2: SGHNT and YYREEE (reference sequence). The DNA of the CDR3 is TGTGCCAGCAGCTGGGACAGAGATAATGAAAAACTGTTTTTT. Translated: CASSWDRDNEKLFF.

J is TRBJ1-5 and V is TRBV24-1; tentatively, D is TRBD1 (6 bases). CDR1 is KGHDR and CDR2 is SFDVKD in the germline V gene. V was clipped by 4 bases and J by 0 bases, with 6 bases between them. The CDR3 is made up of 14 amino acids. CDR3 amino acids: CATSEGGSNQPQHF. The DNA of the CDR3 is TGTGCCACCAGTGAAGGGGGTAGCAATCAGCCCCAGCATTTT.

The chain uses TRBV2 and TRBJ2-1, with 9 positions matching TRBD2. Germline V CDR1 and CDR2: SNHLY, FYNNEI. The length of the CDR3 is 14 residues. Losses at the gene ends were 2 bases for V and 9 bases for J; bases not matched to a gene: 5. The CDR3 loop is CASSEMAGGLEQFF. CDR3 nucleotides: TGTGCCAGCAGTGAAATGGCGGGAGGGCTTGAGCAGTTCTTC.

The CDR3 bases are TGTGCCAGCAGCTTACAGGTCCAAGAGACCCAGTACTTC. As protein: CASSLQVQETQYF. The chain recombines TRBV7-3 with TRBJ2-5; D not resolved. Trimming stripped 2 bases from V and 1 base from J, with 5 bases between. Germline V gene data show CDR1 as SGHTA and CDR2 as FQGTGA. This CDR3 region has 13 residues.

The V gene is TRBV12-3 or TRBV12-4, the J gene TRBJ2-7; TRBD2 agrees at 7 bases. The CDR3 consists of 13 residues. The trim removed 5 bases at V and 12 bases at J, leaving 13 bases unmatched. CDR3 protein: CASSGYAGAALYF. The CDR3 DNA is TGTGCCAGCAGTGGCTATGCGGGAGCCGCGCTGTACTTC.

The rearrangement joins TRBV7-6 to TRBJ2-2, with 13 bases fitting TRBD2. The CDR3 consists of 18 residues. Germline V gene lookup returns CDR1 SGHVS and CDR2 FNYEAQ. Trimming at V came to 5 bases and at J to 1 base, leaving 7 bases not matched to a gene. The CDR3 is CASSPAGLAGMNTGELFF. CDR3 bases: TGTGCCAGCAGCCCCGCGGGACTAGCGGGGATGAACACCGGGGAGCTGTTTTTT.

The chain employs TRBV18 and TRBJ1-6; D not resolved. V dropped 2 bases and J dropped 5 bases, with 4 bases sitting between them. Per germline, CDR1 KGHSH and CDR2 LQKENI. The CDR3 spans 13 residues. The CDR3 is CASSPEDNSPLHF. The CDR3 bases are TGTGCCAGCTCACCAGAGGATAATTCACCCCTCCACTTT.

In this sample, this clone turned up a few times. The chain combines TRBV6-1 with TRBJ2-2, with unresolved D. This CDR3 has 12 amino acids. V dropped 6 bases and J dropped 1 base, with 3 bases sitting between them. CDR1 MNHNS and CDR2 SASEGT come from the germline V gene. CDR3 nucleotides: TGTGCCAGCAGCGTGAACACCGGGGAGCTGTTTTTT. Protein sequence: CASSVNTGELFF.

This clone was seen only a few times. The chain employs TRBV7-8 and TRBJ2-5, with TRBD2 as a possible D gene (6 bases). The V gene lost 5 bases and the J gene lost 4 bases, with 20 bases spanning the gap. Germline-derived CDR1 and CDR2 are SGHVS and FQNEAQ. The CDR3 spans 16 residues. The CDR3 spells CASSPRLGVMGETQYF. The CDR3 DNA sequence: TGTGCCAGCAGCCCGCGACTAGGCGTCATGGGAGAGACCCAGTACTTC.

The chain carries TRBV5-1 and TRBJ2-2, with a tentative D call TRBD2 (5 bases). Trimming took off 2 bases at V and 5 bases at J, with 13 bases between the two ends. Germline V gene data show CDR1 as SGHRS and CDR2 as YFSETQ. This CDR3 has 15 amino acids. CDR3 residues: CASSFITRETGELFF. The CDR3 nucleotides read TGCGCCAGCAGCTTTATAACGAGGGAGACCGGGGAGCTGTTTTTT.

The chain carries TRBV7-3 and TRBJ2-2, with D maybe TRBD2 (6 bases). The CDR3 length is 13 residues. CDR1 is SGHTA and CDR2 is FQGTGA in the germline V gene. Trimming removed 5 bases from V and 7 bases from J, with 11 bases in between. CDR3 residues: CASSRSSVGELFF. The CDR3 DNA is TGTGCCAGCAGCCGGTCTAGCGTCGGGGAGCTGTTTTTT.